Presented here are 32 T cell receptor beta chains from one specimen sequenced in a study of tumor and adjacent non-tumor tissue in lung cancer. RNA was extracted from bulk tissue without any cell sorting. A modified ARM-PCR protocol with three rounds of nested PCR amplified TCRbeta. TCRdb reanalysed the multiplex PCR reads using MiXCR and keeps one entry per CDR3 protein. Here the sample spans 90,000 to 130,000 distinct CDR3 sequences, approximately 87% being singletons. Sequenced input: lung tumor tissue. All receptors derive from a man aged 70-80 years with non-small cell lung cancer.

V and J are TRBV20-1 and TRBJ1-2, with D tentatively TRBD1 (5 bases). Germline values: CDR1 DFQATT, CDR2 SNEGSKA (reference sequence). Trimming removed 6 bases from V and 4 bases from J, with 12 bases in between. The length of the CDR3 is 12 residues. CDR3 residues: CSADSAFYGYTF. The CDR3 DNA is TGCAGTGCCGACAGTGCTTTCTATGGCTACACCTTC.

As to this clonotype: This is likely a read error, given that the CDR3 carries no conserved phenylalanine or tryptophan at its end. V usage is TRBV25-1 and J usage is TRBJ1-6; 8 nucleotides align to TRBD1. J lost 14 bases, V lost 5 bases, and 8 bases had no gene match. This CDR3 has 13 amino acids. Germline assignment: CDR1 MGHDK and CDR2 SYGVNS. This CDR3 reads CASSLTGDGALHL. CDR3 DNA sequence: TGTGCCAGCAGTCTGACAGGGGACGGGGCCCTCCACTTA.

Of note for this clonotype: Its ends do not fully match the called genes, so a read error is possible. The chain has TRBV11-2 and TRBJ2-1, with D possibly matching TRBD2 (6 bases). Germline-derived CDR1 and CDR2 are SGHAT and FQNNGV. The CDR3 covers 18 residues. The CDR3 DNA is TGTGTCAGCAGCTTACATGTGTGGGACTGGGCCTCCTGTAATGAGCAGTTCTTC. Translation gives CVSSLHVWDWASCNEQFF.

With respect to this clonotype: One end of the junction varies from germline; a read error may be responsible. The CDR3 spells CVSRTGTDSSEQYF. DNA for the CDR3: TGTGTCAGCAGGACCGGGACAGATTCCTCCGAGCAGTACTTC. The chain employs TRBV6-6 and TRBJ2-7; 7 nucleotides match TRBD1. Germline V lookup: CDR1 MNHNY, CDR2 SVGAGI (reference sequence). The CDR3 consists of 14 residues.

Note on this clonotype: A read error may be the cause here, since a much bigger clone is one base away. This chain links TRBV5-1 with TRBJ2-7; D uncertain. This CDR3 has 14 residues. Germline V lookup: CDR1 SGHRS, CDR2 YFSETQ. DNA of the CDR3: TGCGCCAGCAGCTTCGGCACCTGGACCTACGTGCAGTACTTC. It is translated as CASSFGTWTYVQYF.

As regards this clonotype: One base away lies a much larger clone, so this may be a sequencing read error. The gene calls are TRBV11-3 and TRBJ2-1, with TRBD1 matching 7 bases. Germline CDR1 SGHNT, CDR2 YENEEA. CDR3 length equals 15 residues. CDR3 amino acids: CPSSSRWDRDDEQFF. CDR3 coding DNA: TGTCCCAGCAGCTCCAGATGGGACAGAGACGATGAGCAGTTCTTC.

CDR3 in DNA: TGTGCTAGTGGTTCGGAACCCCCGGGACTAGCGGGAGTCGGGGAGCAGTTCTTC. Translating it yields CASGSEPPGLAGVGEQFF. V and J are TRBV12-5 and TRBJ2-1; 14 bases align to TRBD2. Looked up from germline, CDR1 is LGHNT and CDR2 is FRNRAP. The CDR3 length is 18 residues. Germline trimming cut 4 bases from V and 10 bases from J; bases unmatched to any gene: 15. Together with reference TRBV12-5 and TRBJ2-1, the CDR3 gives the full variable domain: DARVTQTPRHKVTEMGQEVTMRCQPILGHNTVFWYRQTMMQGLELLAYFRNRAPLDDSGMPKDRFSAEMPDATLATLKIQPSEPRDSAVYFCASGSEPPGLAGVGEQFFGPGTRLTVL.

The rearrangement links TRBV13 to TRBJ1-3, with unresolved D. V was pared by 1 base and J by 0 bases, with 13 bases between. Germline CDR1 is PRHDT and CDR2 is FYEKMQ (reference sequence). This CDR3 is built from 17 residues. The CDR3 nucleotides are TGTGCCAGCAGCTTAGAATGGACGGAACACTCTGGAAACACCATATATTTT. Its protein is CASSLEWTEHSGNTIYF. Supplemented by reference TRBV13 and TRBJ1-3, the full variable domain reads AAGVIQSPRHLIKEKRETATLKCYPIPRHDTVYWYQQGPGQDPQFLISFYEKMQSDKGSIPDRFSAQQFSDYHSELNMSSLELGDSALYFCASSLEWTEHSGNTIYFGEGSWLTVV.

The V call is TRBV7-3, the J call TRBJ2-1; a possible D gene is TRBD2 (6 bases). V lost 10 bases, J lost 4 bases, and 20 bases lay in between. Germline V CDR1 and CDR2: SGHTA, FQGTGA. The CDR3 consists of 15 residues. As DNA, the CDR3 is TGTGCCAACAACTTTTACGGGAGTAGGTACAATGAGCAGTTCTTC. It specifies CANNFYGSRYNEQFF.

On this clonotype itself: A read error may be the cause here, since a much bigger clone is one base away. The chain has TRBV20-1 and TRBJ2-5; a possible D gene is TRBD2 (5 bases). The CDR3 is made up of 13 amino acids. CDR1 is DFQATT and CDR2 is SNEGSKA in the germline V gene (reference sequence). With 6 bases removed from V and 7 bases from J, the gap between germline ends came to 18 bases. The CDR3 DNA sequence: TGCAGTGCCGCCTGGACTGCGAAATCGACCCAGTACTTC. Translated: CSAAWTAKSTQYF.

Details on this clonotype: One end of the junction does not line up with germline, which may come from a read error. The chain has TRBV4-2 and TRBJ2-1; 14 nucleotides line up with TRBD2. CDR1 and CDR2 (germline): LGHNA, YNFKEQ. The CDR3 runs 16 residues. The CDR3 sequence is CASSQDGLAGGDEQFF. CDR3 in DNA: TGTGCCAGCAGTCAAGATGGACTAGCGGGAGGCGATGAGCAGTTCTTC.

With respect to this clonotype: Compared with germline, one end of the junction differs, possibly owing to a read error. The gene calls are TRBV29-1 and TRBJ2-1; the D gene could be TRBD1 or TRBD2 (5 bases each). The germline CDR1 and CDR2 sequences are SQVTM and ANQGSEA. The CDR3 covers 11 residues. The CDR3 DNA is TGTAGCGTAGTCCCAGGGCCCGAGCAGTTCTTC. It yields the protein CSVVPGPEQFF.

A single count supports this clonotype. Compared with germline, one end of the junction differs, possibly owing to a read error. The J gene is TRBJ2-7, the V gene TRBV13; D gene ambiguous. CDR3 length: 13 amino acids. Germline CDR1 PRHDT, CDR2 FYEKMQ (reference sequence). The CDR3 DNA is TGTGTCAGCAGCTTAGGGCAGGACCACGAGCAGTACTTC. Translating gives CVSSLGQDHEQYF.

In this sample, this clonotype turned up many times. This sequence joins TRBV28 and TRBJ1-1, with TRBD1 as a possible D gene (5 bases). This CDR3 is built from 13 residues. Trimming shortened V by 6 bases and J by 4 bases, and 12 bases separated the two germline ends. CDR1 is MDHEN, CDR2 SYDVKM, per germline. CDR3 sequence reads: CASSRDQGTEAFF. In DNA form, the CDR3 reads TGTGCCAGCAGCAGAGACCAGGGCACTGAAGCTTTCTTT.

On this clonotype itself: It is likely a read error, because the conserved phenylalanine at the end of the CDR3 is missing. The V gene is TRBV6-1, the J gene TRBJ2-7; D gene uncertain. The CDR3 extends over 12 amino acids. V was cut by 10 bases and J by 2 bases, with 12 bases left in between. Per the germline V gene, CDR1 is MNHNS and CDR2 is SASEGT. CDR3: CAIGRAAYEQYI. The DNA for the CDR3 is TGTGCCATCGGTCGGGCCGCCTACGAGCAGTACATC.

This clonotype was seen just once. The junction departs from germline at one end; a sequencing error may be responsible. The genes are TRBV10-3 and TRBJ2-2; D is possibly TRBD2 (5 bases). CDR3 length: 16 amino acids. Germline V gene sequence: CDR1 ENHRY, CDR2 SYGVKD. The CDR3 here is CAISEDGGRITGELFF. For the CDR3, the DNA is TGTGCCATCAGTGAGGATGGCGGAAGGATCACCGGGGAGTTGTTTTTT.

This clonotype was found many times. This chain links TRBV30 with TRBJ1-2, with 8 nucleotides matching TRBD1. Germline V gene lookup returns CDR1 GTSNPN and CDR2 SVGIG (reference sequence). The CDR3 totals 14 residues. Trimming took 4 bases from V and 6 from J; bases not matched to a gene: 10. In DNA, the CDR3 is TGTGCCTGGACCCGAGACAGGGGCGTAAATGGCTACACCTTC. Protein: CAWTRDRGVNGYTF.

The rearrangement joins TRBV6-1 to TRBJ2-3; D call uncertain. Germline V gene data show CDR1 as MNHNS and CDR2 as SASEGT. This CDR3 comprises 14 residues. With 10 bases removed from V and 3 bases from J, the gap between germline ends came to 17 bases. The CDR3 region has the DNA TGTGCCAAGAGTGCTTTAGGACGGACAGATACGCAGTATTTT. Translating it yields CAKSALGRTDTQYF.

On this clonotype itself: It is likely a read error, because the conserved phenylalanine at the end of the CDR3 is missing. The V gene is TRBV10-3, the J gene TRBJ1-2; a possible D gene is TRBD1 (5 bases). CDR3 length: 14 residues. Germline assignment: CDR1 ENHRY and CDR2 SYGVKD. Here the CDR3 DNA reads TGTGTCATCAGTGGGGAGACAGATTTCAGTGGCTACACCTCC. Translated: CVISGETDFSGYTS.

Only a few counts were recorded for this clonotype. At one of its ends the junction is not consistent with the germline gene, which may arise from a read error. This chain joins TRBV4-1 and TRBJ1-5; D not resolved. This CDR3 is built from 13 residues. Germline-derived CDR1 and CDR2 are MGHRA and YSYEKL. The CDR3 is CASSQATNQPQHF. CDR3 coding DNA: TGTGCCAGCAGCCAAGCGACCAATCAGCCCCAGCATTTT.

This clonotype was detected ten times or more. The J gene is TRBJ1-1, the V gene TRBV2; no clear D. Germline V gene data show CDR1 as SNHLY and CDR2 as FYNNEI. This CDR3 contains 13 residues. Trimming pared 6 bases from V and 3 bases from J, leaving 11 bases between. The CDR3 here is CASSGEVDTEAFF. The CDR3 nucleotides are TGTGCCAGCAGCGGAGAGGTGGACACTGAAGCTTTCTTT.

A note on this clonotype: One junction end does not reproduce the germline sequence, and a read error may be involved. This chain connects TRBV20-1 to TRBJ2-1; 9 bases are a match to TRBD2. From germline, CDR1 is DFQATT and CDR2 SNEGSKA (reference sequence). This CDR3 region has 18 residues. The CDR3 sequence: CSASWFGHTSGRDNEQFF. The CDR3 nucleotides read TGCAGTGCTTCCTGGTTTGGGCATACTAGCGGGCGGGACAATGAACAGTTCTTC.

Concerning this clonotype: A junction end diverges from the germline sequence, so it may reflect a read error. The chain recombines TRBV6-1 with TRBJ2-7, with 7 bases matching TRBD1. Germline CDR1 reads MNHNS; CDR2 reads SASEGT. The CDR3 is made up of 14 amino acids. The CDR3 reads CAISGAQGTREQYF. In DNA, the CDR3 is TGTGCCATCAGTGGAGCACAGGGGACAAGGGAACAGTACTTC.

This clonotype was recorded only once. The junction departs from the called germline gene at one end, perhaps through a read error. The chain combines TRBV6-5 with TRBJ1-1, with D maybe TRBD1 (5 bases). Germline V CDR1 and CDR2: MNHEY, SVGAGI. This CDR3 contains 14 residues. CDR3 loop: CANSLQGVNTEAFF. The CDR3 bases are TGTGCCAACAGTCTTCAGGGTGTAAACACTGAAGCTTTCTTT.

As regards this clonotype: The junction departs from the called germline gene at one end, perhaps through a read error. V and J are TRBV29-1 and TRBJ1-2; no clear D. The CDR3 length is 13 residues. Germline values: CDR1 SQVTM, CDR2 ANQGSEA. The CDR3 here is CSVGVAIMDGYTF. The DNA for the CDR3 is TGCAGCGTTGGAGTGGCTATTATGGATGGCTACACATTC.

This clonotype was seen only a few times. This sequence joins TRBV20-1 and TRBJ1-2, with D maybe TRBD1 (5 bases). This CDR3 is built from 13 residues. Trimming removed 4 bases at V and 7 bases at J, with 16 bases between. Germline V CDR1 and CDR2: DFQATT, SNEGSKA (reference sequence). The CDR3 DNA sequence: TGCAGTGCTAAAACTAGGGGCGCAGCTGGCTACACCTTC. Its translation is CSAKTRGAAGYTF.

The chain couples TRBV20-1 to TRBJ2-3; 7 bases line up with TRBD2. The CDR3 runs 14 residues. Germline assignment: CDR1 DFQATT and CDR2 SNEGSKA (reference sequence). Trimming at V came to 4 bases and at J to 1 base, leaving 5 bases not matched to a gene. The CDR3 nucleotides read TGCAGTGCTACCCCTAGCGGTTGCACAGATACGCAGTATTTT. It specifies CSATPSGCTDTQYF.

V is TRBV10-2 and J is TRBJ1-1; TRBD1 agrees at 7 bases. This CDR3 comprises 16 residues. Germline V gives CDR1 WSHSY, CDR2 SAAADI. V lost 6 bases, J lost 7 bases, and 17 bases stayed unmatched. CDR3 amino acids: CASRRNTGAADNEAFF. CDR3 coding DNA: TGCGCCAGCAGGAGAAATACAGGGGCGGCAGACAATGAAGCTTTCTTT.

This clonotype was seen ten or more times. The chain combines TRBV6-5 with TRBJ2-2; 8 positions agree with TRBD1. Germline V gene lookup returns CDR1 MNHEY and CDR2 SVGAGI. Unmatched junction bases numbered 12, after V lost 10 bases and J lost 8 bases. This CDR3 spans 14 amino acids. This chain's CDR3 is CAIPGQEGSGELFF. CDR3 DNA: TGTGCCATCCCGGGACAGGAAGGGTCAGGGGAGCTGTTTTTT.

With respect to this clonotype: At one of its ends the junction is not consistent with the germline gene, which may arise from a read error. This rearrangement joins TRBV11-2 to TRBJ1-1; D is possibly TRBD1 (5 bases). CDR3 length equals 17 residues. Germline V gene lookup returns CDR1 SGHAT and CDR2 FQNNGV. The CDR3 coding sequence is TGTGCCGTCAGCTTACGGGGGAGGGATAAGTGGAACGCTGAAGCTTTCTTT. This gives the protein CAVSLRGRDKWNAEAFF.

This clonotype was picked up a small number of times. A much larger clone lies one base from this, so it may be a read error. The genes are TRBV14 and TRBJ2-7; 7 bases match TRBD2. The junction had 3 bases not matched to a gene; V was cut back by 1 base and J by 6 bases. The germline gives CDR1 SGHDN, CDR2 FVKESK. This CDR3 has 13 amino acids. The DNA for the CDR3 is TGTGCCAGCAGCCAAGTTAGGGAGGGCGAGCAGTACTTC. Residues: CASSQVREGEQYF.

This clonotype was counted a single time. The V gene is TRBV20-1, the J gene TRBJ2-3, with D possibly matching TRBD2 (5 bases). There are 14 residues in the CDR3. V lost 4 bases, J lost 0 bases, and 11 bases lay in between. The germline CDR1 and CDR2 sequences are DFQATT and SNEGSKA (reference sequence). The CDR3 DNA reads TGCAGTGCTACCCCTAGCTGTAGCACAGATACGCAGTATTTT. This translates into CSATPSCSTDTQYF.